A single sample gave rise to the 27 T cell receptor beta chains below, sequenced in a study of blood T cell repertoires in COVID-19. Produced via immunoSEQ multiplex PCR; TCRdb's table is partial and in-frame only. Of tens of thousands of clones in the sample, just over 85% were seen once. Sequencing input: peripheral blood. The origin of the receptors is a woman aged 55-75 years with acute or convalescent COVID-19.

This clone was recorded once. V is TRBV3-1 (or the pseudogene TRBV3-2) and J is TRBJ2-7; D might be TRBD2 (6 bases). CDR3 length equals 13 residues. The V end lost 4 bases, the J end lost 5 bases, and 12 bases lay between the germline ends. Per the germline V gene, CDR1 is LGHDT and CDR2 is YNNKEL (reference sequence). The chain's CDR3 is CASSPHGGNEQYF. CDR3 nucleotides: TGTGCCAGCAGCCCCCATGGAGGGAACGAGCAGTACTTC.

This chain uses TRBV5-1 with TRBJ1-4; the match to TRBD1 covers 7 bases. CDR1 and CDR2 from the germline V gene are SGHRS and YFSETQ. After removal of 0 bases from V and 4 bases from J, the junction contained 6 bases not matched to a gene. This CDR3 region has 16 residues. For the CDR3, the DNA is TGCGCCAGCAGCTTGGAAGGACAGGTCAATAATGAAAAACTGTTTTTT. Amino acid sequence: CASSLEGQVNNEKLFF.

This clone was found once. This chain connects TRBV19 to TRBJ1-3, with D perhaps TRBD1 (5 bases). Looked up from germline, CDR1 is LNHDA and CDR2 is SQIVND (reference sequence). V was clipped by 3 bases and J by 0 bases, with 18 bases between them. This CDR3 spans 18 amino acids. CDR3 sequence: CASSIGVGRRSSGNTIYF. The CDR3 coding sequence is TGTGCCAGTAGTATCGGAGTGGGGCGACGGAGCTCTGGAAACACCATATATTTT.

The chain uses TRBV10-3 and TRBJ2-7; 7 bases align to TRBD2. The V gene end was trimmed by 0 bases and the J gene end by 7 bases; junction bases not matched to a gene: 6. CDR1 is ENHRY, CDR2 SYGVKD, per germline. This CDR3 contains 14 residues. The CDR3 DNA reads TGTGCCATCAGTGAGTCGGGAGGGCCGCGGGAGCAGTACTTC. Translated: CAISESGGPREQYF.

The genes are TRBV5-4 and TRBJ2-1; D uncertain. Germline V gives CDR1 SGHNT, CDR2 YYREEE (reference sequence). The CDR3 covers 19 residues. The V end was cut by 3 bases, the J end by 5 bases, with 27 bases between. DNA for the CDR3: TGTGCCAGCAGCTCCACTCCTATTAGCTCAGATACCCCCGACAATGAGCAGTTCTTC. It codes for CASSSTPISSDTPDNEQFF.

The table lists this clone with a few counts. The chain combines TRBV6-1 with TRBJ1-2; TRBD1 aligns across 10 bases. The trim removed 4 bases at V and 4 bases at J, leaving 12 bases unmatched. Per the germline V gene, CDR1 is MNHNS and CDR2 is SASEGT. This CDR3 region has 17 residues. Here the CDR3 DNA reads TGTGCCAGCAGTGGGCGGGACAGGGGATTGGGATTCTATGGCTACACCTTC. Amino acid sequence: CASSGRDRGLGFYGYTF.

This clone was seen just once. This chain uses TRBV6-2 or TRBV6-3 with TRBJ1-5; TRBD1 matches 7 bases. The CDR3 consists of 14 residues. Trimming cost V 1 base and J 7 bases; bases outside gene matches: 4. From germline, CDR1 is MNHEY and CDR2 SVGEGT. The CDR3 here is CASSYLQGHQPQHF. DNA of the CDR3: TGTGCCAGCAGTTACTTACAGGGGCACCAGCCCCAGCATTTT.

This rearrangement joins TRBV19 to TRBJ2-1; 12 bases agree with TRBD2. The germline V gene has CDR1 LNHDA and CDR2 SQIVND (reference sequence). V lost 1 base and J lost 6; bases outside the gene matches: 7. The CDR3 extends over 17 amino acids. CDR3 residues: CASSIAGLAGGSNEQFF. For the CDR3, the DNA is TGTGCCAGTAGTATAGCGGGACTAGCGGGCGGGTCCAATGAGCAGTTCTTC. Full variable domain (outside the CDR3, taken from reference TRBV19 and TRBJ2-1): DGGITQSPKYLFRKEGQNVTLSCEQNLNHDAMYWYRQDPGQGLRLIYYSQIVNDFQKGDIAEGYSVSREKKESFPLTVTSAQKNPTAFYLCASSIAGLAGGSNEQFFGPGTRLTVL.

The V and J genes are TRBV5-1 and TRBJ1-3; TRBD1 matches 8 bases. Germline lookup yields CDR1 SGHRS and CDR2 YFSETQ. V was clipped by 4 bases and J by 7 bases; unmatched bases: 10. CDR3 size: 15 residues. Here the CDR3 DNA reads TGCGCCAGCAGCGCCGACCTGACAGGGGCGAACACCATATATTTT. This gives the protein CASSADLTGANTIYF.

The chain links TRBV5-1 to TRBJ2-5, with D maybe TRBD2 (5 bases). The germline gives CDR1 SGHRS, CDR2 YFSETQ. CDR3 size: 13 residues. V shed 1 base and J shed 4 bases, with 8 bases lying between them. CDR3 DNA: TGCGCCAGCAGCTTGAACGGGGTAGAGACCCAGTACTTC. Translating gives CASSLNGVETQYF.

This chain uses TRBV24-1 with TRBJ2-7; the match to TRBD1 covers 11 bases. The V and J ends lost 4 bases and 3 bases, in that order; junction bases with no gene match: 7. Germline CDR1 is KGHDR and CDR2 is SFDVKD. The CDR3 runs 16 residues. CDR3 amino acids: CATSESGQGGDYEQYF. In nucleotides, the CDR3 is TGTGCCACCAGTGAATCGGGACAGGGGGGCGACTACGAGCAGTACTTC.

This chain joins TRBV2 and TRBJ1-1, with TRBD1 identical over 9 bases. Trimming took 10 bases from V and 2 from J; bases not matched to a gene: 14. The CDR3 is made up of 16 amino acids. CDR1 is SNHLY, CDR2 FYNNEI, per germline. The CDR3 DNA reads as TGTGCCACCCTCCCGTCTCGGGACAGGGCTAACACTGAAGCTTTCTTT. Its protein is CATLPSRDRANTEAFF.

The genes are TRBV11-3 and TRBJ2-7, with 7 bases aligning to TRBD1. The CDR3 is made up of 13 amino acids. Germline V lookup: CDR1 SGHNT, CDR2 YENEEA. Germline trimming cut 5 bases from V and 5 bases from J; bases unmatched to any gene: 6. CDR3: CASSLTGRNEQYF. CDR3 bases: TGTGCCAGCAGCCTGACAGGGCGCAACGAGCAGTACTTC.

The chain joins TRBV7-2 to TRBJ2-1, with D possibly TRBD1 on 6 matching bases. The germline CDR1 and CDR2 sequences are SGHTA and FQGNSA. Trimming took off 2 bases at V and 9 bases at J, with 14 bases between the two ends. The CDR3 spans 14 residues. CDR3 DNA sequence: TGTGCCAGCAGCTTACTGGGGGCGCTGGGTGAGCAGTTCTTC. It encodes CASSLLGALGEQFF.

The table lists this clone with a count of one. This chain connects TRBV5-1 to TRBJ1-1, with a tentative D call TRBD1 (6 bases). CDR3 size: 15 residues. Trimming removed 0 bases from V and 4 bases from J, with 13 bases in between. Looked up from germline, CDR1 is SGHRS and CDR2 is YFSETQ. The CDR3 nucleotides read TGCGCCAGCAGCTTGGTCCTAGGGGGATCCACTGAAGCTTTCTTT. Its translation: CASSLVLGGSTEAFF.

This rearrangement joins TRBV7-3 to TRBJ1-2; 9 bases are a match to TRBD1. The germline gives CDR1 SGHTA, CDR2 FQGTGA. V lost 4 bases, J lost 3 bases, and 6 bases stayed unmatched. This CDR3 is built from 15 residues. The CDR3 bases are TGTGCCAGCAGCTCGGGGACAGGGCTGGACTATGGCTACACCTTC. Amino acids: CASSSGTGLDYGYTF.

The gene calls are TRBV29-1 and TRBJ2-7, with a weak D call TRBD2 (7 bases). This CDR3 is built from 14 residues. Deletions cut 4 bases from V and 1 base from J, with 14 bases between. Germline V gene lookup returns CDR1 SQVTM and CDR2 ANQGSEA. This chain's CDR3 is CSVGSGGLSYEQYF. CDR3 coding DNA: TGCAGCGTTGGTTCCGGGGGGCTTTCCTACGAGCAGTACTTC.

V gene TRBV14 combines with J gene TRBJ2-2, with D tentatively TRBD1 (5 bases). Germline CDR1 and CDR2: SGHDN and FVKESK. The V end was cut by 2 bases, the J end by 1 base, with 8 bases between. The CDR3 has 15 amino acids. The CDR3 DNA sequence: TGTGCCAGCAGCCAACGGCAGGGGAACACCGGGGAGCTGTTTTTT. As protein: CASSQRQGNTGELFF. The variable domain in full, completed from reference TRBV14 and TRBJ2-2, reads EAGVTQFPSHSVIEKGQTVTLRCDPISGHDNLYWYRRVMGKEIKFLLHFVKESKQDESGMPNNRFLAERTGGTYSTLKVQPAELEDSGVYFCASSQRQGNTGELFFGEGSRLTVL.

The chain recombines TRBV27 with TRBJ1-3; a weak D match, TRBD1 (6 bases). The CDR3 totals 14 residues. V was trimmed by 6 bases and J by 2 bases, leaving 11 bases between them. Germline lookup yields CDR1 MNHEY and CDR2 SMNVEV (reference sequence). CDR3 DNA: TGTGCCAGCAGCCCCGGGACACCTGGAAACACCATATATTTT. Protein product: CASSPGTPGNTIYF.

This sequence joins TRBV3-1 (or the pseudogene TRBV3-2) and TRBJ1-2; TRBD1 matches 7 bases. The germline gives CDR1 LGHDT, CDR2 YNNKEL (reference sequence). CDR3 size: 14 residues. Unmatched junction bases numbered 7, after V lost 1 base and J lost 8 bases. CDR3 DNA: TGTGCCAGCAGCCAAGGGACCAGGGGGTTCGGCTACACCTTC. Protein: CASSQGTRGFGYTF.

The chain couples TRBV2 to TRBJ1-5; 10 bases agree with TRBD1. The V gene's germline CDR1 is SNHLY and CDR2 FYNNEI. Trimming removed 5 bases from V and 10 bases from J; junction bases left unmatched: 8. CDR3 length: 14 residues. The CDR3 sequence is CASSTGTGVEPQHF. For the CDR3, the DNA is TGTGCCAGCAGTACGGGGACAGGGGTTGAACCCCAGCATTTT.

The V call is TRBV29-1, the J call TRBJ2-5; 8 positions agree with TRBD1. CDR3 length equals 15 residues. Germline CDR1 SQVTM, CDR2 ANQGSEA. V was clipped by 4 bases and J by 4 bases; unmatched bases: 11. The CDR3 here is CSVVGRQGARETQYF. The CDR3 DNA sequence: TGCAGCGTTGTAGGTAGGCAGGGGGCTCGAGAGACCCAGTACTTC.

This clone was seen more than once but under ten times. CDR3 residues: CASSFSPSSGNTIYF. CDR3 nucleotides: TGTGCCAGCAGTTTTAGTCCGAGCTCTGGAAACACCATATATTTT. V is TRBV28 and J is TRBJ1-3; D call uncertain. CDR1 MDHEN and CDR2 SYDVKM come from the germline V gene. Trimming took off 3 bases at V and 0 bases at J, with 9 bases between the two ends. The CDR3 sequence is 15 residues long.

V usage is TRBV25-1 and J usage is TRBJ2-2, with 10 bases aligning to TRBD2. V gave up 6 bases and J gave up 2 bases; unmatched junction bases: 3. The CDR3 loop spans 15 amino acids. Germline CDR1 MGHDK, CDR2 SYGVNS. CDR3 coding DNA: TGTGCCAGCAGGGCTAGCGGGGGAAACACCGGGGAGCTGTTTTTT. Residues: CASRASGGNTGELFF.

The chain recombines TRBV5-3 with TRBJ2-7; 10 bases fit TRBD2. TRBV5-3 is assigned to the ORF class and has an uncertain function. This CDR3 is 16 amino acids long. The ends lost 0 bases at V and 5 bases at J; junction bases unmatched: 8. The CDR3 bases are TGTGCCAGAAGCTTGGGATCTACTAGCGGGATGGACGAGCAGTACTTC. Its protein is CARSLGSTSGMDEQYF.

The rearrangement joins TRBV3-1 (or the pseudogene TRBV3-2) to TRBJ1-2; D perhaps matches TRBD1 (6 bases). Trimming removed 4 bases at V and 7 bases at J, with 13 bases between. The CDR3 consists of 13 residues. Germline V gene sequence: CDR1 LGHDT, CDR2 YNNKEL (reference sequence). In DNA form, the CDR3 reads TGTGCCAGCAGCCCATACAGGGAATCTGGCTACACCTTC. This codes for CASSPYRESGYTF.

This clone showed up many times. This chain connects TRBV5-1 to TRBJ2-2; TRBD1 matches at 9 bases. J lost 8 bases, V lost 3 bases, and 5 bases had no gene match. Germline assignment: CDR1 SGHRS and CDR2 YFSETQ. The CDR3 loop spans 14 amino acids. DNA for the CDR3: TGCGCCAGCAGCTGGGGACAGGGCACGGGGGAGCTGTTTTTT. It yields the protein CASSWGQGTGELFF.